Presented here are 21 T cell receptor beta chains from one specimen sequenced in a study of blood T cell repertoires in COVID-19. The table came from immunoSEQ multiplex PCR; TCRdb's copy has only in-frame clones and leaves some out. The top ten clones hold about 2% of a sample with about 200,000 clones, roughly 87% of them seen once. Sample: peripheral blood. These receptors were taken from a man aged 35-49 years with active or convalescent COVID-19.

This clone showed up just a few times. V and J are TRBV28 and TRBJ1-5; 7 nucleotides align to TRBD1. The CDR3 is 14 amino acids. Germline-derived CDR1 and CDR2 are MDHEN and SYDVKM. V gave up 3 bases and J gave up 5 bases; unmatched junction bases: 4. The CDR3 spells CASSFATGYQPQHF. For the CDR3, the DNA is TGTGCCAGCAGTTTCGCGACAGGGTATCAGCCCCAGCATTTT.

The chain has TRBV19 and TRBJ1-3; D is perhaps TRBD1 (6 bases). The germline CDR1 and CDR2 sequences are LNHDA and SQIVND (reference sequence). V lost 5 bases to trimming and J lost 0 bases, with 14 bases between them. The CDR3 contains 16 residues. The CDR3 DNA reads TGTGCCAGTAGTGACTCCAGGGGAAGCTCTGGAAACACCATATATTTT. Translated, it gives CASSDSRGSSGNTIYF.

This chain uses TRBV27 with TRBJ2-2; 8 nucleotides line up with TRBD1. Germline V gene data show CDR1 as MNHEY and CDR2 as SMNVEV (reference sequence). This CDR3 has 15 residues. Trimming took 1 base from V and 6 from J; bases not matched to a gene: 4. In DNA, the CDR3 is TGTGCCAGCAGTTTATTCCAGGGGGCGGCCGGGGAGCTGTTTTTT. Its protein product is CASSLFQGAAGELFF.

V usage is TRBV5-8 and J usage is TRBJ1-5; 7 bases match TRBD1. Per the germline V gene, CDR1 is SGHTS and CDR2 is YDEGEE. Germline trimming cut 3 bases from V and 2 bases from J; bases unmatched to any gene: 8. There are 16 residues in the CDR3. CDR3 in amino acids: CASSSGQAGGNQPQHF. The CDR3, as DNA: TGTGCCAGCAGCTCTGGACAGGCAGGAGGCAATCAGCCCCAGCATTTT.

V gene TRBV6-2 or TRBV6-3 combines with J gene TRBJ1-2, with D possibly being TRBD1 (6 bases). Germline-derived CDR1 and CDR2 are MNHEY and SVGEGT. CDR3 size: 15 residues. The V gene lost 6 bases and the J gene lost 6 bases, with 20 bases spanning the gap. The CDR3 protein is CASSSTLDRINGYTF. For the CDR3, the DNA is TGTGCCAGCAGCTCCACCCTCGACAGGATTAATGGCTACACCTTC.

CDR3 sequence reads: CASRDLTRGYGYTF. CDR3 DNA sequence: TGTGCCAGCAGAGACCTGACCCGAGGCTATGGCTACACCTTC. This chain links TRBV28 with TRBJ1-2; no clear D gene. There are 14 residues in the CDR3. CDR1 is MDHEN, CDR2 SYDVKM, per germline. V shed 6 bases and J shed 4 bases, with 15 bases lying between them.

The J gene is TRBJ1-1, the V gene TRBV6-5; no clear D gene. Trimming shortened V by 9 bases and J by 0 bases, and 17 bases separated the two germline ends. Germline V gives CDR1 MNHEY, CDR2 SVGAGI. This CDR3 comprises 15 residues. The CDR3 DNA sequence: TGTGCCAGTGAAAGGTCACGGGGTATGAACACTGAAGCTTTCTTT. Its translation: CASERSRGMNTEAFF.

The rearrangement joins TRBV9 to TRBJ1-3, with TRBD1 identical over 10 bases. The CDR3 covers 16 residues. Trimming took 3 bases from V and 8 from J; bases not matched to a gene: 11. Germline CDR1 is SGDLS and CDR2 is YYNGEE. As DNA, the CDR3 is TGTGCCAGCAGCGCGAACTCCGGGACAGGGGCACACACCATATATTTT. As protein: CASSANSGTGAHTIYF. Full variable domain (rest looked up from reference TRBV9 and TRBJ1-3): DSGVTQTPKHLITATGQRVTLRCSPRSGDLSVYWYQQSLDQGLQFLIQYYNGEERAKGNILERFSAQQFPDLHSELNLSSLELGDSALYFCASSANSGTGAHTIYFGEGSWLTVV.

This clone was recorded many times. The chain employs TRBV10-3 and TRBJ1-1; D call uncertain. V was trimmed by 2 bases and J by 0 bases, leaving 10 bases between them. The CDR3 covers 15 residues. Germline lookup yields CDR1 ENHRY and CDR2 SYGVKD. This CDR3 reads CAISEVGSLNTEAFF. As DNA, the CDR3 is TGTGCCATCAGTGAGGTGGGCAGCTTGAACACTGAAGCTTTCTTT.

This clone was seen only once. The chain joins TRBV7-2 to TRBJ2-5, with 11 bases identical to TRBD2. CDR1 and CDR2 (germline): SGHTA, FQGNSA. After removal of 2 bases from V and 4 bases from J, the junction contained 6 bases not matched to a gene. This CDR3 spans 16 amino acids. CDR3: CASSLIAGGPRETQYF. The CDR3 DNA sequence: TGTGCCAGCAGCTTAATAGCGGGAGGGCCTCGAGAGACCCAGTACTTC.

The V and J genes are TRBV30 and TRBJ1-5, with TRBD1 identical over 7 bases. The CDR3 has 14 residues. The junction had 5 bases not matched to a gene; V was cut back by 2 bases and J by 4 bases. Germline CDR1 is GTSNPN and CDR2 is SVGIG (reference sequence). CDR3 bases: TGTGCCTGGAGTTTTGGGACAGATAATCAGCCCCAGCATTTT. Protein sequence: CAWSFGTDNQPQHF.

The chain joins TRBV3-1 (or the pseudogene TRBV3-2) to TRBJ2-7; 8 positions agree with TRBD1. This CDR3 spans 14 amino acids. Germline-derived CDR1 and CDR2 are LGHDT and YNNKEL (reference sequence). Trimming removed 4 bases from V and 4 bases from J; junction bases left unmatched: 6. This chain's CDR3 is CASSPAGGSYEQYF. CDR3 DNA: TGTGCCAGCAGCCCGGCAGGGGGCTCTTACGAGCAGTACTTC.

J is TRBJ2-1 and V is TRBV2, with TRBD2 matching 13 bases. Germline V gives CDR1 SNHLY, CDR2 FYNNEI. CDR3 size: 16 residues. Trimming removed 6 bases from V and 10 bases from J; junction bases left unmatched: 12. The CDR3 coding sequence is TGTGCCAGCAGCGCCCAAGGACTAGCGGGAGTAGAAGAGCAGTTCTTC. As protein: CASSAQGLAGVEEQFF. Based on the CDR3 plus reference TRBV2 and TRBJ2-1, the full variable domain is EPEVTQTPSHQVTQMGQEVILRCVPISNHLYFYWYRQILGQKVEFLVSFYNNEISEKSEIFDDQFSVERPDGSNFTLKIRSTKLEDSAMYFCASSAQGLAGVEEQFFGPGTRLTVL.

V gene TRBV7-9 combines with J gene TRBJ1-3; 8 bases align to TRBD1. The CDR3 extends over 13 amino acids. The V gene's germline CDR1 is SEHNR and CDR2 FQNEAQ (reference sequence). J gave up 7 bases and V 1 base, and 0 bases lay outside the gene matches. The CDR3 sequence is CASSLGQGNTIYF. The CDR3 DNA sequence: TGTGCCAGCAGCTTAGGACAGGGGAACACCATATATTTT.

The V and J genes are TRBV19 and TRBJ1-2; tentative D call: TRBD1 (5 bases). This CDR3 region has 12 residues. Between the trimmed V and J ends, which lost 3 bases and 8 bases, there was a span of 10 bases. CDR1 and CDR2 (germline): LNHDA, SQIVND (reference sequence). CDR3 nucleotide sequence: TGTGCCAGTAGTATTGGGGCGCGAGGCTACACCTTC. Protein sequence: CASSIGARGYTF.

V is TRBV28 and J is TRBJ1-6, with D tentatively TRBD1 (5 bases). Trimming removed 6 bases from V and 7 bases from J, with 22 bases in between. The CDR3 extends over 17 amino acids. CDR1 and CDR2 (germline): MDHEN, SYDVKM. CDR3 DNA: TGTGCCAGCAGAACCCCGACATTGGGACTCCAAAATTCACCCCTCCACTTT. It codes for CASRTPTLGLQNSPLHF.

The rearrangement links TRBV7-3 to TRBJ2-3; 7 nucleotides align to TRBD1. The V gene end was trimmed by 5 bases and the J gene end by 6 bases; junction bases not matched to a gene: 11. CDR3 length: 15 residues. Germline assignment: CDR1 SGHTA and CDR2 FQGTGA. CDR3 DNA: TGTGCCAGCAGCCCAATGGGACAGCCATTGGATACGCAGTATTTT. It yields the protein CASSPMGQPLDTQYF.

The genes are TRBV5-4 and TRBJ2-7, with TRBD1 identical over 9 bases. Germline lookup yields CDR1 SGHNT and CDR2 YYREEE (reference sequence). The ends lost 0 bases at V and 2 bases at J; junction bases unmatched: 3. This CDR3 is built from 15 residues. CDR3 residues: CASSLGQGEPYEQYF. The CDR3 DNA follows: TGTGCCAGCAGCTTGGGACAGGGGGAACCCTACGAGCAGTACTTC. The complete variable domain, with remaining parts taken from reference TRBV5-4 and TRBJ2-7, reads ETGVTQSPTHLIKTRGQQVTLRCSSQSGHNTVSWYQQALGQGPQFIFQYYREEENGRGNFPPRFSGLQFPNYSSELNVNALELDDSALYLCASSLGQGEPYEQYFGPGTRLTVT.

The V and J genes are TRBV6-5 and TRBJ1-1, with unresolved D. Germline loops: CDR1 MNHEY, CDR2 SVGAGI. The CDR3 runs to 13 residues. Trimming shortened V by 7 bases and J by 4 bases, and 13 bases separated the two germline ends. The DNA of the CDR3 is TGTGCCAGCATGGGCAAGCCCCGCACTGAAGCTTTCTTT. Translating it yields CASMGKPRTEAFF.

The chain joins TRBV2 to TRBJ2-2, with D perhaps TRBD1 (5 bases). Trimming pared 7 bases from V and 6 bases from J, leaving 15 bases between. The CDR3 extends over 14 amino acids. Germline values: CDR1 SNHLY, CDR2 FYNNEI. The CDR3 region has the DNA TGTGCCAGCATCCTGGACAAAGGGGCCGGGGAGCTGTTTTTT. This codes for CASILDKGAGELFF.

V and J are TRBV5-4 and TRBJ2-5; TRBD1 agrees at 10 bases. V gave up 4 bases and J gave up 4 bases; unmatched junction bases: 7. This CDR3 contains 15 residues. Germline CDR1 reads SGHNT; CDR2 reads YYREEE (reference sequence). CDR3 sequence reads: CASSLRQGAVETQYF. The CDR3 DNA reads TGTGCCAGCAGCCTCCGACAGGGGGCCGTAGAGACCCAGTACTTC.